This TCR beta chain is from a study of shared clonotypes between healthy human individuals. Investigators spread the genomic DNA of each subset evenly over several immunoSEQ plates. Clones were read by immunoSEQ multiplex PCR, and TCRdb kept only the in-frame ones, dropping some. Of about 2 million clones detected, 85% to 95% appear once; the ten largest clones hold 0.13%. Regarding this clone: Its cognate antigen is unknown. The same CDR3 also results from other DNA sequences found in this sample.

Study results and caveats: Naive CD4 clonotypes overlapped across a handful of donors at approximately 5.3%.

Germline CDR1 SEHNR, CDR2 FQNEAQ (reference sequence). This CDR3 comprises 12 residues. Trimming removed 3 bases from V and 2 bases from J, with 4 bases in between. The sample comprised naive CD4+ T cells sorted from blood. Subset given: CD45RA+ positively selected. The TCR originated in a man between 18 and 29 years old in good health. This chain connects TRBV7-9 to TRBJ1-1; D unresolved. The CDR3 coding sequence is TGTGCCAGCAGCTTCTCCAACACTGAAGCTTTCTTT. Residues: CASSFSNTEAFF.